These 5 T cell receptor beta chains share one sample of origin, sequenced in a study of T-cell memory formation after mild COVID-19. TCRdb independently ran MiXCR on the 5' RACE reads; one entry per CDR3 protein. The sample shows 450,000 to 650,000 distinct CDR3 sequences, roughly 21% of them seen only once. The specimen sequenced was PBMCs or a T cell subset sorted from them (not recorded which). The receptors were sampled from an adult woman who had mild COVID-19 (a few samples of this study predate the infection). Cell type and time point are not known.

This clonotype was observed a few times. This rearrangement joins TRBV5-1 to TRBJ1-3, with 8 bases identical to TRBD1. V dropped 1 base and J dropped 3; count of bases not matched to a gene: 6. The germline V gene has CDR1 SGHRS and CDR2 YFSETQ. CDR3 length equals 16 residues. CDR3 sequence (DNA): TGCGCCAGCAGCTTGCATCCAGGGGGCAGTGGAAACACCATATATTTT. Translated: CASSLHPGGSGNTIYF.

This clonotype was observed a handful of times. The genes are TRBV18 and TRBJ1-3, with no clear D. Germline V lookup: CDR1 KGHSH, CDR2 LQKENI. V dropped 8 bases and J dropped 4 bases, with 12 bases sitting between them. The CDR3 runs to 13 residues. CDR3 residues: CASPGPVGNTIYF. CDR3 DNA: TGTGCCAGCCCCGGGCCTGTAGGAAACACCATATATTTT.

This clonotype was seen many times. The CDR3 sequence is CSTIDHGLRDTEAFF. CDR3 bases: TGCAGCACAATAGATCACGGGTTGAGGGACACTGAAGCTTTCTTT. This chain joins TRBV29-1 and TRBJ1-1; D not certain. The CDR3 is made up of 15 amino acids. V lost 8 bases to trimming and J lost 3 bases, with 22 bases between them. Looked up from germline, CDR1 is SQVTM and CDR2 is ANQGSEA.

This clonotype was counted only a few times. V and J are TRBV7-2 and TRBJ1-4; weak D call: TRBD1 (6 bases). Germline values: CDR1 SGHTA, CDR2 FQGNSA. V lost 2 bases and J lost 10, with 20 bases in between. The CDR3 sequence is 16 residues long. CDR3 coding DNA: TGTGCCAGCAGCTTAACACAGGGTCCGGTTGCGGTAAAACTGTTTTTT. Translating gives CASSLTQGPVAVKLFF.

The V and J genes are TRBV29-1 and TRBJ2-1; 13 bases agree with TRBD2. CDR1 is SQVTM and CDR2 is ANQGSEA in the germline V gene. There are 17 residues in the CDR3. Trimming cost V 4 bases and J 5 bases; bases outside gene matches: 11. CDR3 DNA: TGCAGCGTTGCGGGACTAGCGGGAAAGGCGGGGGACAATGAGCAGTTCTTC. This gives the protein CSVAGLAGKAGDNEQFF.